This TCR beta chain was recorded in a study of CD8 T cells in Susac syndrome. Study outcomes and limitations: In Susac syndrome, CD4+ T cell repertoires lacked any clonal expansion.

CD8+ and CD4+ T cells circulating in blood were sequenced for TCR beta. In the case of this clonotype: What it recognizes is unknown.

Germline V CDR1 and CDR2: GTSNPN, SVGIG (reference sequence). The V and J ends lost 5 bases and 1 base respectively, with 12 bases between them. This CDR3 region has 14 residues. Reverse transcription of roughly 0.45 to 1 ug RNA was carried out with random hexamers. An immunoSEQ multiplex PCR amplified TCR beta CDR3 over 54 Vbeta and 13 Jbeta. TCRdb recomputed calls from the immunoSEQ multiplex PCR reads with MiXCR, one row per CDR3 protein. The table has under 300,000 distinct CDR3 sequences, roughly 95% seen once; the top ten hold under 0.12%. The sequence was collected from a human donor with Susac syndrome. The chain employs TRBV30 and TRBJ1-5; TRBD1 is a possible D gene (6 bases). The sequencing input was CD4+ T cells from PBMCs. CDR3 sequence: CAWSTGRSNQPQHF. For the CDR3, the DNA is TGTGCCTGGTCGACAGGTAGGAGCAATCAGCCCCAGCATTTT.